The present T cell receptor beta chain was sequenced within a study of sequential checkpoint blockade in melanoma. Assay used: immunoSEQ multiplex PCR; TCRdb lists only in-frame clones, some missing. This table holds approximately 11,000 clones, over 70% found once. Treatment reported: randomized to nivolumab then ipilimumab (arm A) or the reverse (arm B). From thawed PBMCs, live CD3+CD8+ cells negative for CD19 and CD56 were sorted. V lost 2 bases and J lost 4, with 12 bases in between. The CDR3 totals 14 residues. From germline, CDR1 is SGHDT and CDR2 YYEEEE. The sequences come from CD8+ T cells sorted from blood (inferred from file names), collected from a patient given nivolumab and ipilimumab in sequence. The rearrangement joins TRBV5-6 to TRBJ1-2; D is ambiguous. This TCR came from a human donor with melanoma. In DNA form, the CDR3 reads TGTGCCAGCAGCTTTTGGGAGGGCACCTATGGCTACACCTTC. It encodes CASSFWEGTYGYTF.